This paragraph reports one T cell receptor beta chain. As yet, its antigen is unknown. The data are from a study of T cell repertoires in cytomegalovirus infection. The wider study: It can be stated that public TCR beta signatures indicated CMV infection as well as a matching HLA type. Study results and limitations: Totalled public TCR beta family frequency picked out people who carried CMV plus the relevant HLA. HLA-C-restricted, CMV-specific TCR beta clonotypes were dominant ex vivo.

TCRdb reprocessed the reads via MiXCR and lists one record per CDR3 protein. The repertoire holds 450,000 to 550,000 distinct CDR3 sequences, approximately 16% seen once, with more than 20% in the top ten. The length of the CDR3 is 14 residues. V lost 1 base and J lost 1, with 8 bases in between. Sequencing used CD8+ T cells from PBMCs. The rearrangement links TRBV12-3 or TRBV12-4 to TRBJ2-7; D unresolved. This TCR derives from a human donor in good health (CMV status not recorded). Some clones in this sample may be carry-over from other donors' samples. The CDR3, as DNA: TGTGCCAGCAGTTTAGGAGACGCATCCTACGAGCAGTACTTC. This gives the protein CASSLGDASYEQYF.